The sample holds a few counts of the clone carrying this T cell receptor beta chain. The data stem from a study of blood T cells in healthy people across ages. The CDR3 runs 15 residues. With V trimmed by 0 bases and J by 2 bases, 4 bases remained unmatched. The V gene's germline CDR1 is MGHRA and CDR2 YSYEKL. It was with a sample-barcoded 5' primer and a J-beta primer mix that a second PCR of about 6 to 12 cycles was run. Each CDR3 protein gets one entry after TCRdb re-called the 5' RACE reads with MiXCR. The sample holds hundreds of thousands of distinct CDR3 sequences; more than 40% are singletons and the top ten take around a third.

The chain employs TRBV4-1 and TRBJ2-7; TRBD2 aligns across 7 bases. The TCR comes from a woman in her sixties or seventies in good health. The sequencing sample was made of blood. CDR3 in amino acids: CASSQDSLAAYEQYF. The DNA for the CDR3 is TGCGCCAGCAGCCAAGACAGTCTAGCGGCCTACGAGCAGTACTTC.